These T cell receptor beta chains were read from a single sample in a study of identical twins. Via MiXCR, TCRdb re-called the 5' RACE reads, giving one row per CDR3 protein. The top ten hold 0.27% of the sample, which has around 1.7 million distinct CDR3 sequences, 32% seen once. The sequencing input was cord blood. The receptors derive from a newborn girl in good health. Each CDR3 is given with its conserved first and last residue. The D gene is left open where the match is weak. Clone size is given for some rows only: seen once, a few or many times, or a class if the clone is expanded.

TRBJ1-2	-	TRBV6-6	few	TGTGCCAGCAGTTACCTCGGGGCATATGGCTACACCTTC	CASSYLGAYGYTF
TRBJ2-7	TRBD1	TRBV6-6	-	TGTGCCAGCAGCACGGGACAGCGCTACGAGCAGTACTTC	CASSTGQRYEQYF
TRBJ2-1	TRBD2	TRBV12-3/TRBV12-4	few	TGTGCCAGCAGTGTCCGACTAGCGGGGGGGCTTAATGAGCAGTTCTTC	CASSVRLAGGLNEQFF
TRBJ2-1	-	TRBV12-3/TRBV12-4	few	TGTGCCAGCAGGCGCAAGATCTCCCACAATGAGCAGTTCTTC	CASRRKISHNEQFF
TRBJ2-7	-	TRBV20-1	once	TGCAGTGGCCGCTTAGTTTTCTACGAGCAGTACTTC	CSGRLVFYEQYF
TRBJ2-3	-	TRBV29-1	-	TGCAGCGTTGAAGATCAGGGGAGAGCAGATACGCAGTATTTT	CSVEDQGRADTQYF
TRBJ2-7	TRBD2	TRBV5-1	-	TGCGCCAGCAGCACTGGACTAGCGGGAGCTACTTCCTACAATGAGCAGTACTTC	CASSTGLAGATSYNEQYF
TRBJ2-1	-	TRBV24-1	-	TGTGCCACCAGTGATGGGAGTTTAGGCTACAATGAGCAGTTCTTC	CATSDGSLGYNEQFF
TRBJ2-7	TRBD2	TRBV10-2	few	TGCGCCAGTCTAGCGGGGCTAGCGGGACCTGCTACCTACGAGCAGTACTTC	CASLAGLAGPATYEQYF
TRBJ1-5	-	TRBV27	-	TGTGCCAGCAGTTTGAGAGTGGAAGGCAATCAGCCCCAGCATTTT	CASSLRVEGNQPQHF
TRBJ2-1	TRBD2	TRBV4-1	-	TGCGCCAGCAGCCAAGCGGGAGAATTAGGACTAGCGGGGCCCTACAATGAGCAGTTCTTC	CASSQAGELGLAGPYNEQFF
TRBJ2-1	TRBD1	TRBV24-1	-	TGTGCCACCGCCCAGGGGGTACACAATGAGCAGTTCTTC	CATAQGVHNEQFF
TRBJ2-1	TRBD2	TRBV29-1	many	TGCAGCGTCTTACTAGCGGGAGTATCAGAGAATGAGCAGTTCTTC	CSVLLAGVSENEQFF
TRBJ1-6	-	TRBV2	few	TGTGCCAGCAGTGATGGGCGCAGGGCTAATTCACCCCTCCACTTT	CASSDGRRANSPLHF
TRBJ2-1	TRBD1	TRBV10-3	-	TGTGCCATCAGTGAGTCTTCACCGGGACAGGGGGGGAATGAGCAGTTCTTC	CAISESSPGQGGNEQFF
TRBJ2-7	-	TRBV20-1	few	TGCAGTGCTAGTAAGGGGCCGGTTCCCTACGAGCAGTACTTC	CSASKGPVPYEQYF
TRBJ2-3	TRBD1	TRBV20-1	-	TGCAGTGCGCCCGGGACAGGGGGCGCCGGAGATACGCAGTATTTT	CSAPGTGGAGDTQYF
TRBJ2-7	TRBD1	TRBV11-2	few	TGTGCCAGCAGCTTAAACAGGGGGTCCGAGCAGTACTTC	CASSLNRGSEQYF
TRBJ2-7	-	TRBV29-1	few	TGCAGCGTTGAATGGGGGAGTGGTTACGAGCAGTACTTC	CSVEWGSGYEQYF
TRBJ2-1	-	TRBV4-2	-	TGTGCCAGCGGGACCGGGACGCCCGACAATGAGCAGTTCTTC	CASGTGTPDNEQFF
TRBJ2-7	-	TRBV20-1	-	TGCAGTGCCCACTCGGGCGGGGGCTCCTACAATGAGCAGTACTTC	CSAHSGGGSYNEQYF
TRBJ1-6	TRBD1	TRBV2	-	TGTGCCAGCAGTGGTTTGGCAGGGGGCTCCCCCCTCCACTTT	CASSGLAGGSPLHF
TRBJ2-7	-	TRBV5-1	-	TGCGCCAGCAGCTTTGTGACAGGAGATTACGAGCAGTACTTC	CASSFVTGDYEQYF
TRBJ2-7	-	TRBV4-2	-	TGTGCCAGCAGCCAAGGGCTAAGCGGGCCCCTATACAATGAGCAGTACTTC	CASSQGLSGPLYNEQYF
TRBJ2-7	-	TRBV5-6	-	TGTGCCAGCAGCATTGGACAGCGAGTCTACGAGCAGTACTTC	CASSIGQRVYEQYF
TRBJ2-3	-	TRBV24-1	many	TGTGCCACCAGGGATACAGGCCCCGCAGATACGCAGTATTTT	CATRDTGPADTQYF
TRBJ2-1	-	TRBV19	-	TGTGCCGGTAGTATCAAGGGCATGGACTACAATGAGCAGTTCTTC	CAGSIKGMDYNEQFF
TRBJ2-7	-	TRBV20-1	-	TGCAGTGCTAGAGGGGGGTACATCGACGAGCAGTACTTC	CSARGGYIDEQYF
TRBJ2-1	TRBD2	TRBV20-1	-	TGCAGTGCTAGTGGGACTAGCGGGGGCCACTCCTACAATGAGCAGTTCTTC	CSASGTSGGHSYNEQFF
TRBJ2-7	TRBD1	TRBV27	-	TGTGCCGTCCTCGGGACAGGGTTTTACGAGCAGTACTTC	CAVLGTGFYEQYF
TRBJ2-3	-	TRBV30	-	TGTGCCTGGAGTGTAGGCGGAACAGATACGCAGTATTTT	CAWSVGGTDTQYF
TRBJ1-4	TRBD1	TRBV29-1	many	TGCAGCGTTGACCAGGGGGCAACTAATGAAAAACTGTTTTTT	CSVDQGATNEKLFF
TRBJ2-1	TRBD1	TRBV24-1	-	TGTGCCACCACCCACGGACAGGGAACCAATGAGCAGTTCTTC	CATTHGQGTNEQFF
TRBJ2-3	-	TRBV20-1	few	TGCAGTGCTAGAAGACGAGAGGGGTTGTCGAGCACAGATACGCAGTATTTT	CSARRREGLSSTDTQYF
TRBJ2-5	-	TRBV28	few	TGTGCCAGCAGTTCTAGCCAAGGGGTAGAGACCCAGTACTTC	CASSSSQGVETQYF
TRBJ2-3	TRBD1	TRBV12-3/TRBV12-4	-	TGTGCCAGCAGGGGAGACAGGGCCAGCGCAGATACGCAGTATTTT	CASRGDRASADTQYF
TRBJ2-4	-	TRBV20-1	few	TGCAGTGCGGAGGATGGAGGGGGGACCAAAAACATTCAGTACTTC	CSAEDGGGTKNIQYF
TRBJ2-1	-	TRBV4-1	many	TGCGCCAGCAGCCGGCGAATCATGGAGGATGAGCAGTTCTTC	CASSRRIMEDEQFF
TRBJ1-3	TRBD1	TRBV29-1	once	TGCAGCGTTGCCCCGCAGGGGGCAGGGGGAAACACCATATATTTT	CSVAPQGAGGNTIYF
TRBJ2-7	TRBD2	TRBV20-1	-	TGCAGTGCTATAAGGACTAGCGGGGACGAGCAGTACTTC	CSAIRTSGDEQYF
TRBJ2-7	-	TRBV6-6	-	TGTGCCAGCAGCCACAGGGTTGAGAGCTACGAGCAGTACTTC	CASSHRVESYEQYF
TRBJ2-1	TRBD2	TRBV20-1	few	TGCAGTGCTAGAGTGGCGGGAGGGGAGCAGTTCTTC	CSARVAGGEQFF
TRBJ1-1	-	TRBV10-3	-	TGTGCCATCAGTGAGTCCAACATGAACACTGAAGCTTTCTTT	CAISESNMNTEAFF
TRBJ2-5	-	TRBV20-1	few	TGCAGTGCTAGAGGAACCGGGACGACCCAAGAGACCCAGTACTTC	CSARGTGTTQETQYF
TRBJ2-3	-	TRBV7-8	-	TGTGCCAGCATCCCGAGGAGGGGGGCAGATACGCAGTATTTT	CASIPRRGADTQYF
TRBJ2-3	TRBD2	TRBV6-1	-	TGTGCCAGCAGCTTTGGGACTAGCGGGAGGGGGGTAGATACGCAGTATTTT	CASSFGTSGRGVDTQYF
TRBJ2-7	-	TRBV20-1	-	TGCAGTGCTATAGCTGAACCCTACAATGAGCAGTACTTC	CSAIAEPYNEQYF
TRBJ2-1	-	TRBV20-1	-	TGCAGTGCTACCGGGGGAGCGTACAATGGGCAGTTCTTC	CSATGGAYNGQFF
TRBJ2-3	-	TRBV10-3	few	TGTGCCACCAGTGAGTCGAGTTGGTCGACGGATACGCAGTATTTT	CATSESSWSTDTQYF
TRBJ2-4	TRBD1	TRBV6-5	-	TGTGCCAGCAGTTACAGGGGGCCAGCCAAAAACATTCAGTACTTC	CASSYRGPAKNIQYF
TRBJ1-2	-	TRBV6-5	-	TGTGCCACAGGGGACGGCTATGGCTACACCTTC	CATGDGYGYTF
TRBJ2-1	-	TRBV7-2	few	TGTGCCAGCAGCCCCGGACAGAGCCCCTACAATGAGCAGTTCTTC	CASSPGQSPYNEQFF
TRBJ1-2	-	TRBV10-3	many	TGTGCCGCCCGGTTCAGGGTGGGTGGCTACACCTTC	CAARFRVGGYTF
TRBJ2-2	TRBD1	TRBV28	-	TGTGCCAGCACCTCTAGGACAGGGGGCCGCACCGGGGAGCTGTTTTTT	CASTSRTGGRTGELFF
TRBJ2-7	-	TRBV4-2	few	TGTGCCAGCAGCCAAGTGGATAGAGCGGGTAAGAACGAGCAGTACTTC	CASSQVDRAGKNEQYF
TRBJ2-5	TRBD2	TRBV14	once	TGTGCCAGCAGCCAAGATGTCCGGGAGGGCCGCAATGAGCAGTACTTC	CASSQDVREGRNEQYF
TRBJ2-1	TRBD2	TRBV25-1	few	TGTGCCAGCAGTGACTCAGGGTGGGAGGGACGCAATGAGCAGTTCTTC	CASSDSGWEGRNEQFF
TRBJ2-7	-	TRBV20-1	many	TGCAGTGCTAGAGACCGCAGGGGATCCTACGAGCAGTACTTC	CSARDRRGSYEQYF
TRBJ2-5	TRBD2	TRBV7-2	-	TGTGCCAGCAGCTTATATCGACTAGCGATCCAAGAGACCCAGTACTTC	CASSLYRLAIQETQYF